Presented here are 27 T cell receptor beta chains from one specimen sequenced in a study of T-cell reconstitution after alpha-beta-depleted transplantation in children. During its preparation, the TCRbeta library received unique molecular identifiers. TCRdb itself ran the PCR reads through MiXCR, one entry per CDR3 protein. This sample has hundreds of thousands of distinct CDR3 sequences, with under 15% found just once. The sample here was PBMCs, taken before TCRalphabeta/CD19-depleted stem cell transplant. These receptors all come from a girl aged 2-10 years with congenital amegakaryocytic thrombocytopenia, due to receive a stem cell transplant.

Many counts were recorded for this clonotype. The V call is TRBV10-3, the J call TRBJ2-5; D might be TRBD1 or TRBD2, each matching 5 bases. There are 14 residues in the CDR3. Germline loops: CDR1 ENHRY, CDR2 SYGVKD. Trimming removed 3 bases at V and 0 bases at J, with 8 bases between. The CDR3 nucleotides read TGTGCCATCAGTGAATGGGGACACCAAGAGACCCAGTACTTC. Protein sequence: CAISEWGHQETQYF.

This clonotype occurred many times. The V call is TRBV20-1, the J call TRBJ2-2; TRBD2 agrees at 8 bases. Losses at the gene ends were 5 bases for V and 7 bases for J; bases not matched to a gene: 9. This CDR3 contains 14 residues. In germline, CDR1 is DFQATT, CDR2 SNEGSKA (reference sequence). The CDR3 loop is CSAPPAGVGGELFF. The CDR3 DNA reads TGCAGTGCTCCCCCAGCGGGAGTTGGCGGGGAGCTGTTTTTT.

Ten or more counts support this clonotype. The gene calls are TRBV29-1 and TRBJ2-1, with 7 bases that match TRBD2. V was pared by 6 bases and J by 4 bases, with 9 bases of the junction left unmatched. CDR3 size: 14 residues. Germline-derived CDR1 and CDR2 are SQVTM and ANQGSEA. CDR3 sequence reads: CSVGPSGAYNEQFF. The CDR3 DNA follows: TGCAGCGTCGGACCTAGCGGAGCTTACAATGAGCAGTTCTTC.

The chain joins TRBV20-1 to TRBJ2-5; 14 positions match TRBD2. Germline values: CDR1 DFQATT, CDR2 SNEGSKA (reference sequence). This CDR3 is built from 16 residues. V lost 5 bases to trimming and J lost 5 bases; unmatched junction nucleotides: 10. The CDR3 DNA sequence: TGCAGTGCTCGTGGCGGGACTAGCGGGAGTACGGAGACCCAGTACTTC. Encoded protein: CSARGGTSGSTETQYF.

This clonotype was detected ten times or more. CDR3: CAGTDLGESYNEQFF. Here the CDR3 DNA reads TGTGCCGGCACGGACCTCGGGGAGTCCTACAATGAGCAGTTCTTC. This chain joins TRBV7-9 and TRBJ2-1; perhaps TRBD2 as D (5 bases). The CDR3 contains 15 residues. Germline CDR1 and CDR2: SEHNR and FQNEAQ (reference sequence). Trimming stripped 11 bases from V and 1 base from J, with 18 bases between. Complete variable domain (other parts from reference TRBV7-9 and TRBJ2-1): DTGVSQNPRHKITKRGQNVTFRCDPISEHNRLYWYRQTLGQGPEFLTYFQNEAQLEKSRLLSDRFSAERPKGSFSTLEIQRTEQGDSAMYLCAGTDLGESYNEQFFGPGTRLTVL.

This clonotype was seen ten or more times. This rearrangement joins TRBV19 to TRBJ2-2; a weak D match, TRBD1 (6 bases). V lost 10 bases to trimming and J lost 4 bases, with 13 bases between them. Germline-derived CDR1 and CDR2 are LNHDA and SQIVND (reference sequence). The CDR3 is 13 amino acids. CDR3 sequence: CATSPGVTGELFF. CDR3 bases: TGTGCCACCAGCCCAGGGGTCACCGGGGAGCTGTTTTTT.

CDR3 sequence reads: CASSEQRETQYF. CDR3 nucleotides: TGTGCCAGCAGTGAACAGCGAGAGACCCAGTACTTC. The rearrangement joins TRBV6-1 to TRBJ2-5, with D unresolved. In germline, CDR1 is MNHNS, CDR2 SASEGT. With 2 bases removed from V and 4 bases from J, the gap between germline ends came to 5 bases. This CDR3 spans 12 amino acids.

The chain couples TRBV7-9 to TRBJ2-1, with TRBD2 matching over 8 bases. With 6 bases clipped from V and 3 bases from J, the junction kept 10 bases outside the gene matches. The CDR3 extends over 16 amino acids. Germline CDR1 is SEHNR and CDR2 is FQNEAQ (reference sequence). The CDR3 loop is CASSTTAGGLYNEQFF. DNA for the CDR3: TGTGCCAGCAGTACAACCGCGGGGGGACTCTACAATGAGCAGTTCTTC.

This clonotype was seen a few times. The chain recombines TRBV7-2 with TRBJ1-2; the D is unclear. The CDR3 spans 13 residues. Germline assignment: CDR1 SGHTA and CDR2 FQGNSA. The V end lost 4 bases, the J end lost 6 bases, and 12 bases lay between the germline ends. The CDR3 reads CASSYRGSHGYTF. CDR3 DNA: TGTGCCAGCAGCTATAGAGGCAGTCATGGCTACACCTTC.

This clonotype has just a few counts. The rearrangement joins TRBV20-1 to TRBJ2-3; weak D call: TRBD2 (6 bases). This CDR3 contains 15 residues. CDR1 is DFQATT, CDR2 SNEGSKA, per germline (reference sequence). Trimming pared 5 bases from V and 1 base from J, leaving 16 bases between. The CDR3 sequence is CSAEERAGGTDTQYF. CDR3 coding DNA: TGCAGTGCTGAAGAGAGAGCGGGTGGCACAGATACGCAGTATTTT.

This clonotype was seen ten or more times. The chain carries TRBV29-1 and TRBJ2-1, with unresolved D. V was pared by 3 bases and J by 0 bases, with 6 bases between. Germline CDR1 SQVTM, CDR2 ANQGSEA. The CDR3 covers 13 residues. CDR3 residues: CSVERSSYNEQFF. As DNA, the CDR3 is TGCAGCGTTGAGCGCAGCTCCTACAATGAGCAGTTCTTC.

Comment on this clonotype: One end of the junction varies from germline; a read error may be responsible. The chain couples TRBV3-1 to TRBJ2-4; 11 bases are shared with TRBD2. The CDR3 has 15 amino acids. CDR1 and CDR2 from the germline V gene are LGHDT and YNNKEL (reference sequence). CDR3 coding DNA: TGTGCCAGCAGCCAAGATCGACTAGCGGGAAACATTCATTACTTC. Its translation: CASSQDRLAGNIHYF.

The chain carries TRBV29-1 and TRBJ2-1, with D hard to call. Per the germline V gene, CDR1 is SQVTM and CDR2 is ANQGSEA. Between the trimmed V and J ends, which lost 0 bases and 15 bases, there was a span of 12 bases. The length of the CDR3 is 11 residues. This CDR3 is CSVEDRRQAFF. CDR3 DNA: TGCAGCGTTGAAGATCGTCGACAAGCGTTCTTC.

The chain couples TRBV28 to TRBJ2-7; TRBD2 matches 8 bases. The junction had 19 bases not matched to a gene; V was cut back by 3 bases and J by 6 bases. CDR1 and CDR2 (germline): MDHEN, SYDVKM. The CDR3 length is 18 residues. CDR3 residues: CASSLPYGGGNSPLEQYF. Here the CDR3 DNA reads TGTGCCAGCAGTTTGCCCTACGGGGGGGGAAATAGTCCCCTCGAGCAGTACTTC.

This clonotype was counted between two and nine times. This chain connects TRBV30 to TRBJ2-1, with D possibly matching TRBD2 (6 bases). V dropped 2 bases and J dropped 6 bases, with 11 bases sitting between them. Germline CDR1 reads GTSNPN; CDR2 reads SVGIG (reference sequence). The CDR3 extends over 13 amino acids. For the CDR3, the DNA is TGTGCCTGGAGTATCCTACTAGCCAATGAGCAGTTCTTC. Translation gives CAWSILLANEQFF.

This clonotype was seen repeatedly, ten times or more. The genes are TRBV11-2 and TRBJ2-4, with 8 bases lining up with TRBD2. The germline CDR1 and CDR2 sequences are SGHAT and FQNNGV. The V gene end was trimmed by 2 bases and the J gene end by 2 bases; junction bases not matched to a gene: 8. This CDR3 contains 17 residues. The DNA for the CDR3 is TGTGCCAGCAGCTTATATCCAGCGGGAGTCTCCAAAAACATTCAGTACTTC. It codes for CASSLYPAGVSKNIQYF.

This clonotype has just one count. The rearrangement uses TRBV20-1 and TRBJ1-1; perhaps TRBD1 as D (5 bases). The CDR3 is 14 amino acids. Per germline, CDR1 DFQATT and CDR2 SNEGSKA (reference sequence). Deletions cut 1 base from V and 6 bases from J, with 15 bases between. CDR3 coding DNA: TGCAGTGCTAGAGGTGGACACCGGGGCGCTGAAGCTTTCTTT. This encodes CSARGGHRGAEAFF.

This clonotype was seen ten or more times. V usage is TRBV25-1 and J usage is TRBJ2-1; D perhaps matches TRBD2 (5 bases). The CDR3 sequence is 14 residues long. Between the trimmed V and J ends, which lost 4 bases and 5 bases, there was a span of 12 bases. Germline-derived CDR1 and CDR2 are MGHDK and SYGVNS. For the CDR3, the DNA is TGTGCCAGCAGTGGGTGGGAGTCTAACAATGAGCAGTTCTTC. Translation: CASSGWESNNEQFF.

For the CDR3, the DNA is TGCGCCAGCAGCTTGGTCGGGAGGAGGGCCCCAGATACGCAGTATTTT. As protein: CASSLVGRRAPDTQYF. This chain connects TRBV5-1 to TRBJ2-3; 7 nucleotides line up with TRBD2. The germline V gene has CDR1 SGHRS and CDR2 YFSETQ. This CDR3 is built from 16 residues. After removal of 0 bases from V and 4 bases from J, the junction contained 8 bases not matched to a gene.

This clonotype was counted ten times or more. This rearrangement joins TRBV28 to TRBJ2-7; maybe TRBD2 (6 bases). The CDR3 totals 15 residues. Germline values: CDR1 MDHEN, CDR2 SYDVKM. Trimming removed 6 bases at V and 7 bases at J, with 22 bases between. The CDR3: CASRDPGTFSREQYF. DNA of the CDR3: TGTGCCAGCAGGGATCCCGGGACTTTCAGTAGGGAGCAGTACTTC.

This clonotype has ten or more counts. The genes are TRBV5-1 and TRBJ1-1; no firm D call. This CDR3 has 14 residues. Trimming pared 1 base from V and 6 bases from J, leaving 13 bases between. Germline loops: CDR1 SGHRS, CDR2 YFSETQ. CDR3 sequence reads: CASSLKGIVAEAFF. The CDR3 DNA reads as TGCGCCAGCAGCTTGAAGGGTATAGTTGCTGAAGCTTTCTTT.

There are many counts of this clonotype. The rearrangement links TRBV29-1 to TRBJ2-3; D is undetermined. V was trimmed by 3 bases and J by 2 bases, leaving 9 bases between them. CDR1 is SQVTM and CDR2 is ANQGSEA in the germline V gene. The CDR3 has 13 amino acids. The CDR3 DNA reads as TGCAGCGTTGAGGCAGACCTCACAGATACGCAGTATTTT. It codes for CSVEADLTDTQYF.

In this sample, this clonotype turned up many times. The rearrangement links TRBV10-3 to TRBJ2-2; D perhaps matches TRBD2 (6 bases). The CDR3 contains 13 residues. Trimming took off 11 bases at V and 2 bases at J, with 12 bases between the two ends. Germline CDR1 is ENHRY and CDR2 is SYGVKD. The CDR3 here is CAVRGTNTGELFF. DNA of the CDR3: TGTGCCGTCCGGGGGACTAACACCGGGGAGCTGTTTTTT.

V usage is TRBV7-3 and J usage is TRBJ2-3; D may be TRBD1 (6 bases). From germline, CDR1 is SGHTA and CDR2 FQGTGA. V was trimmed by 0 bases and J by 3 bases, leaving 10 bases between them. There are 15 residues in the CDR3. The CDR3 DNA follows: TGTGCCAGCAGCTTAACGGGGGCTCGGACAGATACGCAGTATTTT. Translation gives CASSLTGARTDTQYF. Complete variable domain (other parts from reference TRBV7-3 and TRBJ2-3): GAGVSQTPSNKVTEKGKYVELRCDPISGHTALYWYRQSLGQGPEFLIYFQGTGAADDSGLPNDRFFAVRPEGSVSTLKIQRTERGDSAVYLCASSLTGARTDTQYFGPGTRLTVL.

The count of this clonotype is one. The rearrangement uses TRBV20-1 and TRBJ1-6, with TRBD1 identical over 7 bases. This CDR3 contains 14 residues. Germline V gene data show CDR1 as DFQATT and CDR2 as SNEGSKA (reference sequence). Unmatched junction bases numbered 8, after V lost 5 bases and J lost 7 bases. CDR3 nucleotides: TGCAGTGCTTATAGACAGGGAAGGAATTCACCCCTCCACTTT. Its protein product is CSAYRQGRNSPLHF.

This chain's CDR3 is CASSPQVWGTDTQYF. The CDR3 region has the DNA TGTGCCAGCAGCCCACAGGTCTGGGGCACAGATACGCAGTATTTT. The chain links TRBV7-2 to TRBJ2-3; maybe TRBD1 (5 bases). Germline CDR1 reads SGHTA; CDR2 reads FQGNSA. This CDR3 contains 15 residues. The V and J ends lost 5 bases and 1 base respectively, with 13 bases between them.

This clonotype was counted many times. The chain links TRBV27 to TRBJ1-6; 10 bases are shared with TRBD1. The CDR3 contains 16 residues. After removal of 5 bases from V and 7 bases from J, the junction contained 8 bases not matched to a gene. Germline assignment: CDR1 MNHEY and CDR2 SMNVEV (reference sequence). CDR3 loop: CASSDDDRGRNSPLHF. The CDR3 DNA follows: TGTGCCAGCAGTGACGACGACAGGGGGCGAAATTCACCCCTCCACTTT.